The clone carrying this TCR beta chain occurred many times. No antigen is known for it. These data are taken from a study of human T cells and chemical hapten exposure. Study-level points and caveats: A positive correlation with patch test score was found for PT1 expanded TCR counts. Sensitizing to DPC left TCRs with a frequency above 1 in 1000 unaltered.

Time point: patch test 1, 2 weeks after DPC sensitization. Sample treatment: therapeutic diphenylcyclopropenone sensitization with weekly scalp DPC. Library construction involved attaching unique molecular identifiers to individual cDNA molecules, which allowed quantitative, reproducible TCR counting. A single record per CDR3 protein comes from TCRdb applying MiXCR to the RACE reads. The sample records 340,000 or so distinct CDR3 sequences, about 7% being singletons. Trimming removed 3 bases from V and 8 bases from J, with 14 bases in between. Germline V gene lookup returns CDR1 MDHEN and CDR2 SYDVKM. This CDR3 is 14 amino acids long.

Material: whole blood, obtained in connection with sensitization to the hapten diphenylcyclopropenone (DPC). The clonotype was recovered from a young woman with alopecia areata. Some clones in this sample may be carry-over from other donors' samples. The chain links TRBV28 to TRBJ2-4; D might be TRBD2 (6 bases). In DNA form, the CDR3 reads TGTGCCAGCAGTTTTTGGCCTAGCGAGTACATTCAGTACTTC. Translation: CASSFWPSEYIQYF.